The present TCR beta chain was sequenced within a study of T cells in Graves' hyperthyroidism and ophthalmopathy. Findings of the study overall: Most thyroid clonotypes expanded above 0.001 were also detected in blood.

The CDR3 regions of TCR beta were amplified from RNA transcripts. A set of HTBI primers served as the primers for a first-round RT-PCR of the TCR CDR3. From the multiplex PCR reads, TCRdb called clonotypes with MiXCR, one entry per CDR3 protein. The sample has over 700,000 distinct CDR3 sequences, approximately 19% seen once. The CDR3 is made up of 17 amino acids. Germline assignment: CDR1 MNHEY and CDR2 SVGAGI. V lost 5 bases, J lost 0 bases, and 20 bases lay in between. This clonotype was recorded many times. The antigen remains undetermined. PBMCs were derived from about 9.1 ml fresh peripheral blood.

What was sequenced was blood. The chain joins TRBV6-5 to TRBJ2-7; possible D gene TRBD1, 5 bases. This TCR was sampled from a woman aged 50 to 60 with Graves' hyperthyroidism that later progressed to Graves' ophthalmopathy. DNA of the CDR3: TGTGCCAGCAGTGATTATTGGTTGGGGCCCGACTCCTACGAGCAGTACTTC. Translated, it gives CASSDYWLGPDSYEQYF.